Following are 31 T cell receptor beta chains from one sample sequenced in a study of T cell responses to AZD1222 COVID-19 vaccine. TCRdb's copy holds only in-frame clones and misses some; the assay was immunoSEQ multiplex PCR. The sample shows 130,000 or so clones, roughly nine tenths of them seen only once. The sample in question was peripheral blood, obtained on day 0 of AZD1222 vaccination. All receptors derive from an adult in good health.

The count of this clone is one. The chain uses TRBV3-1 (or the pseudogene TRBV3-2) and TRBJ1-1; D is uncertain. V was cut by 0 bases and J by 4 bases, with 12 bases left in between. Germline CDR1 reads LGHDT; CDR2 reads YNNKEL (reference sequence). This CDR3 is 15 amino acids long. CDR3: CASSQDSSGSTEAFF. CDR3 in DNA: TGTGCCAGCAGCCAAGACTCGTCGGGTAGCACTGAAGCTTTCTTT.

V and J are TRBV11-3 and TRBJ1-1; 8 nucleotides agree with TRBD1. V was clipped by 7 bases and J by 6 bases; unmatched bases: 16. Germline-derived CDR1 and CDR2 are SGHNT and YENEEA. The CDR3 loop spans 16 amino acids. CDR3 coding DNA: TGTGCCAGCAACCCCAGGTCCGACAGGGGATTCTCTGAAGCTTTCTTT. Protein product: CASNPRSDRGFSEAFF. The full variable domain, rest sourced from reference TRBV11-3 and TRBJ1-1, is EAGVVQSPRYKIIEKKQPVAFWCNPISGHNTLYWYLQNLGQGPELLIRYENEEAVDDSQLPKDRFSAERLKGVDSTLKIQPAELGDSAVYLCASNPRSDRGFSEAFFGQGTRLTVV.

The chain uses TRBV5-1 and TRBJ1-1; D perhaps matches TRBD1 (6 bases). CDR1 and CDR2 (germline): SGHRS, YFSETQ. V was trimmed by 4 bases and J by 5 bases, leaving 21 bases between them. CDR3 length: 16 residues. CDR3 loop: CASSHPQGGLTTEAFF. CDR3 bases: TGCGCCAGCAGCCACCCGCAAGGGGGGCTTACGACTGAAGCTTTCTTT.

This clone was recorded only once. This chain links TRBV7-9 with TRBJ2-1, with D maybe TRBD2 (5 bases). Germline V gene sequence: CDR1 SEHNR, CDR2 FQNEAQ (reference sequence). The CDR3 totals 13 residues. V dropped 4 bases and J dropped 12 bases, with 16 bases sitting between them. The CDR3 DNA is TGTGCCAGCAGCTCACCGAGCGGACTGATGCAGTTCTTC. Its translation is CASSSPSGLMQFF.

This sequence joins TRBV27 and TRBJ1-5; weak D call: TRBD1 (5 bases). Germline assignment: CDR1 MNHEY and CDR2 SMNVEV (reference sequence). This CDR3 is 13 amino acids long. Trimming took off 2 bases at V and 7 bases at J, with 9 bases between the two ends. This CDR3 is CASSLGAFQPQHF. The CDR3 bases are TGTGCCAGCAGTTTAGGGGCCTTCCAGCCCCAGCATTTT.

The chain recombines TRBV19 with TRBJ1-5; D is possibly TRBD1 (5 bases). This CDR3 is built from 15 residues. The V and J ends lost 6 bases and 0 bases respectively, with 12 bases between them. Per germline, CDR1 LNHDA and CDR2 SQIVND (reference sequence). The CDR3, as DNA: TGTGCCAGTAGCGAGGCAGGGTTTAGCAATCAGCCCCAGCATTTT. This sequence encodes CASSEAGFSNQPQHF.

J is TRBJ2-1 and V is TRBV6-2 or TRBV6-3; D possibly corresponds to TRBD2 (7 bases). Germline V gene sequence: CDR1 MNHEY, CDR2 SVGEGT. This CDR3 has 15 amino acids. V was pared by 2 bases and J by 6 bases, with 14 bases between. The CDR3 loop is CASSYGGGVPNEQFF. Here the CDR3 DNA reads TGTGCCAGCAGTTACGGAGGGGGGGTTCCCAATGAGCAGTTCTTC.

Comments on this clone: The limits of the CDR3 on the DNA are not certain, so only TCRdb's listed CDR3 is given. The genes are TRBV18 and TRBJ2-7; the D segment call TRBD1 is taken from the table without a DNA check. Germline V gene lookup returns CDR1 KGHSH and CDR2 LQKENI. The CDR3 contains 12 residues when both ends are counted. CDR3 region: CASSPEVGRGSF.

This chain uses TRBV7-2 with TRBJ2-7; 11 positions agree with TRBD2. The CDR3 has 16 amino acids. After removal of 1 base from V and 2 bases from J, the junction contained 4 bases not matched to a gene. Germline V lookup: CDR1 SGHTA, CDR2 FQGNSA. CDR3 sequence reads: CASSLVGSGGAYEQYF. The CDR3 nucleotides read TGTGCCAGCAGCTTAGTGGGTAGCGGGGGGGCCTACGAGCAGTACTTC. Looking up the rest from reference TRBV7-2 and TRBJ2-7 gives the full variable domain: GAGVSQSPSNKVTEKGKDVELRCDPISGHTALYWYRQSLGQGLEFLIYFQGNSAPDKSGLPSDRFSAERTGGSVSTLTIQRTQQEDSAVYLCASSLVGSGGAYEQYFGPGTRLTVT.

V gene TRBV11-3 combines with J gene TRBJ1-5; a weak D match, TRBD1 (6 bases). The length of the CDR3 is 17 residues. The germline V gene encodes CDR1 SGHNT and CDR2 YENEEA. The V gene lost 0 bases and the J gene lost 3 bases, with 15 bases spanning the gap. The DNA of the CDR3 is TGTGCCAGCAGCTTAGAATCCAAAACAGGGAACAATCAGCCCCAGCATTTT. Translated: CASSLESKTGNNQPQHF.

The chain recombines TRBV3-1 (or the pseudogene TRBV3-2) with TRBJ2-7; no clear D. V gave up 1 base and J gave up 3 bases, with 7 bases separating them. The germline V gene encodes CDR1 LGHDT and CDR2 YNNKEL (reference sequence). The CDR3 is 13 amino acids. DNA of the CDR3: TGTGCCAGCAGCCAAGGAGGCGGCTACGAGCAGTACGTC. Its protein is CASSQGGGYEQYV.

This CDR3 is CATSRDTSGGDSSYNEQFF. The CDR3 nucleotides read TGTGCCACCAGCAGAGATACTAGCGGGGGGGACAGCTCCTACAATGAGCAGTTCTTC. This chain uses TRBV15 with TRBJ2-1, with 13 nucleotides matching TRBD2. Germline loops: CDR1 LNHNV, CDR2 YYDKDF (reference sequence). The CDR3 consists of 19 residues. Trimming cost V 0 bases and J 0 bases; bases outside gene matches: 5.

The chain links TRBV27 to TRBJ1-5; D uncertain. The CDR3 loop spans 13 amino acids. The V gene lost 4 bases and the J gene lost 5 bases, with 9 bases spanning the gap. The germline V gene has CDR1 MNHEY and CDR2 SMNVEV (reference sequence). CDR3 in DNA: TGTGCCAGCAGTTCTTTCGGGGATCAGCCCCAGCATTTT. It encodes CASSSFGDQPQHF.

This sequence joins TRBV6-5 and TRBJ1-5; no reliable D call. There are 15 residues in the CDR3. The V end lost 6 bases, the J end lost 2 bases, and 14 bases lay between the germline ends. Germline CDR1 and CDR2: MNHEY and SVGAGI. DNA of the CDR3: TGTGCCAGCAGATCCGCTTCCGGGGGCAATCAGCCCCAGCATTTT. This codes for CASRSASGGNQPQHF.

This rearrangement joins TRBV27 to TRBJ1-1, with D uncertain. Trimming left V 5 bases short and J 8 bases short, with 15 bases between. Germline V gene data show CDR1 as MNHEY and CDR2 as SMNVEV (reference sequence). The CDR3 length is 13 residues. CDR3 in DNA: TGTGCCAGCAGTCCCCCGAAGGGAACGGAAGCTTTCTTT. Translated, it gives CASSPPKGTEAFF.

V gene TRBV19 combines with J gene TRBJ2-1; D might be TRBD1 or TRBD2, each matching 5 bases. The CDR3 extends over 16 amino acids. V was clipped by 3 bases and J by 2 bases, with 14 bases between them. Looked up from germline, CDR1 is LNHDA and CDR2 is SQIVND (reference sequence). This CDR3 reads CASSISGGGAYNEQFF. The CDR3 region has the DNA TGTGCCAGTAGTATCAGTGGGGGTGGGGCCTACAATGAGCAGTTCTTC.

This clone was found once. The chain employs TRBV3-1 (or the pseudogene TRBV3-2) and TRBJ2-7, with TRBD2 matching over 9 bases. Germline-derived CDR1 and CDR2 are LGHDT and YNNKEL (reference sequence). The CDR3 totals 12 residues. V gave up 4 bases and J gave up 6 bases; unmatched junction bases: 1. CDR3: CASSLSGGEQYV. The CDR3 DNA follows: TGTGCCAGCAGCCTTAGCGGGGGCGAGCAGTACGTC.

The chain links TRBV6-2 or TRBV6-3 to TRBJ2-5; 10 bases are a match to TRBD2. This CDR3 has 15 amino acids. The V and J ends lost 0 bases and 12 bases, in that order; junction bases with no gene match: 10. CDR1 and CDR2 (germline): MNHEY, SVGEGT. As DNA, the CDR3 is TGTGCCAGCAGTTACTCGAATGCGCTAGCGGGAGCAAAGTACTTC. Translation: CASSYSNALAGAKYF.

The chain couples TRBV6-1 to TRBJ1-2, with TRBD1 as a possible D gene (5 bases). The CDR3 totals 15 residues. CDR1 is MNHNS and CDR2 is SASEGT in the germline V gene. Trimming removed 2 bases from V and 0 bases from J, with 10 bases in between. The CDR3 loop is CASSESGTSNYGYTF. In DNA, the CDR3 is TGTGCCAGCAGTGAATCTGGGACTTCTAACTATGGCTACACCTTC.

The chain recombines TRBV30 with TRBJ2-3, with 8 bases matching TRBD2. Germline V gene data show CDR1 as GTSNPN and CDR2 as SVGIG (reference sequence). The CDR3 loop spans 14 amino acids. The junction had 9 bases not matched to a gene; V was cut back by 4 bases and J by 6 bases. This CDR3 is CAWIGAGGADTQYF. The CDR3 coding sequence is TGTGCCTGGATCGGGGCGGGGGGAGCGGATACGCAGTATTTT. Filled out from reference TRBV30 and TRBJ2-3, the complete variable domain reads SQTIHQWPATLVQPVGSPLSLECTVEGTSNPNLYWYRQAAGRGLQLLFYSVGIGQISSEVPQNLSASRPQDRQFILSSKKLLLSDSGFYLCAWIGAGGADTQYFGPGTRLTVL.

The chain has TRBV9 and TRBJ1-1; a weak D match, TRBD1 (5 bases). The CDR3 totals 15 residues. The germline CDR1 and CDR2 sequences are SGDLS and YYNGEE. V gave up 1 base and J gave up 0 bases, with 10 bases separating them. The CDR3 nucleotides are TGTGCCAGCAGCGTATCTGACAGTCTGAACACTGAAGCTTTCTTT. Encoded protein: CASSVSDSLNTEAFF.

V and J are TRBV5-1 and TRBJ2-1; D ambiguous. V lost 4 bases and J 10 bases, leaving 15 bases between the germline ends. The CDR3 consists of 13 residues. Germline V gene sequence: CDR1 SGHRS, CDR2 YFSETQ. The CDR3 sequence: CASSTTGVGEQFF. The CDR3 DNA reads as TGCGCCAGCAGCACGACTGGGGTAGGCGAGCAGTTCTTC.

The CDR3 region has the DNA TGTGCCAGCTCACCCAGGGAAAAAGCTAACTATGGCTACACCTTC. Its translation is CASSPREKANYGYTF. The gene calls are TRBV18 and TRBJ1-2; maybe TRBD1 (5 bases). The V and J ends lost 3 bases and 0 bases respectively, with 11 bases between them. This CDR3 region has 15 residues. CDR1 is KGHSH and CDR2 is LQKENI in the germline V gene.

V gene TRBV6-6 combines with J gene TRBJ2-7; 7 bases match TRBD1. This CDR3 has 14 amino acids. Germline V gives CDR1 MNHNY, CDR2 SVGAGI (reference sequence). The V gene end was trimmed by 6 bases and the J gene end by 1 base; junction bases not matched to a gene: 6. As DNA, the CDR3 is TGTGCCAGCAGACACAGACAGGGATCCTACGAGCAGTACGTC. This sequence encodes CASRHRQGSYEQYV.

The genes are TRBV15 and TRBJ2-5, with a possible D match to TRBD2 (6 bases). Between the trimmed V and J ends, which lost 0 bases and 5 bases, there was a span of 13 bases. The CDR3 has 15 residues. Germline V gene lookup returns CDR1 LNHNV and CDR2 YYDKDF (reference sequence). CDR3 DNA sequence: TGTGCCACCAGCAGAGATTCAGGAACTAGCGAGACCCAGTACTTC. Amino acid sequence: CATSRDSGTSETQYF. The whole variable domain, filled in from reference TRBV15 and TRBJ2-5, reads DAMVIQNPRYQVTQFGKPVTLSCSQTLNHNVMYWYQQKSSQAPKLLFHYYDKDFNNEADTPDNFQSRRPNTSFCFLDIRSPGLGDTAMYLCATSRDSGTSETQYFGPGTRLLVL.

The J gene is TRBJ1-1, the V gene TRBV19; D gene uncertain. V was clipped by 8 bases and J by 0 bases, with 13 bases between them. CDR3 length: 14 residues. Looked up from germline, CDR1 is LNHDA and CDR2 is SQIVND (reference sequence). The CDR3 sequence is CASRLMPLNTEAFF. DNA of the CDR3: TGTGCCAGTCGGCTGATGCCCCTGAACACTGAAGCTTTCTTT.

The chain combines TRBV6-6 with TRBJ1-5; 8 positions agree with TRBD1. The CDR3 length is 15 residues. V shed 8 bases, J shed 1 base, and the junction held 7 bases outside the gene matches. From germline, CDR1 is MNHNY and CDR2 SVGAGI (reference sequence). CDR3 sequence: CASRSTGGSNQPQHF. The CDR3 bases are TGTGCCAGCCGTTCCACAGGGGGAAGCAATCAGCCCCAGCATTTT.

This CDR3 reads CASSLAGLYQEQFF. Here the CDR3 DNA reads TGCGCCAGCAGCTTGGCAGGGTTGTACCAAGAGCAGTTCTTC. The chain recombines TRBV5-1 with TRBJ2-1; possibly TRBD1 for D (5 bases). CDR1 is SGHRS and CDR2 is YFSETQ in the germline V gene. The length of the CDR3 is 14 residues. The V gene lost 0 bases and the J gene lost 10 bases, with 14 bases spanning the gap.

This chain links TRBV10-3 with TRBJ2-5; D perhaps matches TRBD2 (5 bases). CDR3 length: 11 residues. Trimming cost V 4 bases and J 9 bases, with 9 bases left between them. Germline V CDR1 and CDR2: ENHRY, SYGVKD. Written as DNA, the CDR3 is TGTGCCATCAGTGGGCCCGGGGCCCAGTACTTC. Translated, it gives CAISGPGAQYF.

This chain uses TRBV6-5 with TRBJ1-2; weak D call: TRBD1 (6 bases). Deletions cut 5 bases from V and 1 base from J, with 14 bases between. From germline, CDR1 is MNHEY and CDR2 SVGAGI. The CDR3 extends over 15 amino acids. The CDR3 DNA sequence: TGTGCCAGCAGTCCGGACAGCCGGTATAACTATGGCTACACCTTC. It translates to CASSPDSRYNYGYTF.

This clone was counted once. The chain is built from TRBV24-1 and TRBJ2-3; no definite D call. From germline, CDR1 is KGHDR and CDR2 SFDVKD. V was clipped by 5 bases and J by 0 bases, with 2 bases between them. The CDR3 has 12 amino acids. The chain's CDR3 is CATSASTDTQYF. The CDR3 nucleotides read TGTGCCACCAGTGCTAGCACAGATACGCAGTATTTT.